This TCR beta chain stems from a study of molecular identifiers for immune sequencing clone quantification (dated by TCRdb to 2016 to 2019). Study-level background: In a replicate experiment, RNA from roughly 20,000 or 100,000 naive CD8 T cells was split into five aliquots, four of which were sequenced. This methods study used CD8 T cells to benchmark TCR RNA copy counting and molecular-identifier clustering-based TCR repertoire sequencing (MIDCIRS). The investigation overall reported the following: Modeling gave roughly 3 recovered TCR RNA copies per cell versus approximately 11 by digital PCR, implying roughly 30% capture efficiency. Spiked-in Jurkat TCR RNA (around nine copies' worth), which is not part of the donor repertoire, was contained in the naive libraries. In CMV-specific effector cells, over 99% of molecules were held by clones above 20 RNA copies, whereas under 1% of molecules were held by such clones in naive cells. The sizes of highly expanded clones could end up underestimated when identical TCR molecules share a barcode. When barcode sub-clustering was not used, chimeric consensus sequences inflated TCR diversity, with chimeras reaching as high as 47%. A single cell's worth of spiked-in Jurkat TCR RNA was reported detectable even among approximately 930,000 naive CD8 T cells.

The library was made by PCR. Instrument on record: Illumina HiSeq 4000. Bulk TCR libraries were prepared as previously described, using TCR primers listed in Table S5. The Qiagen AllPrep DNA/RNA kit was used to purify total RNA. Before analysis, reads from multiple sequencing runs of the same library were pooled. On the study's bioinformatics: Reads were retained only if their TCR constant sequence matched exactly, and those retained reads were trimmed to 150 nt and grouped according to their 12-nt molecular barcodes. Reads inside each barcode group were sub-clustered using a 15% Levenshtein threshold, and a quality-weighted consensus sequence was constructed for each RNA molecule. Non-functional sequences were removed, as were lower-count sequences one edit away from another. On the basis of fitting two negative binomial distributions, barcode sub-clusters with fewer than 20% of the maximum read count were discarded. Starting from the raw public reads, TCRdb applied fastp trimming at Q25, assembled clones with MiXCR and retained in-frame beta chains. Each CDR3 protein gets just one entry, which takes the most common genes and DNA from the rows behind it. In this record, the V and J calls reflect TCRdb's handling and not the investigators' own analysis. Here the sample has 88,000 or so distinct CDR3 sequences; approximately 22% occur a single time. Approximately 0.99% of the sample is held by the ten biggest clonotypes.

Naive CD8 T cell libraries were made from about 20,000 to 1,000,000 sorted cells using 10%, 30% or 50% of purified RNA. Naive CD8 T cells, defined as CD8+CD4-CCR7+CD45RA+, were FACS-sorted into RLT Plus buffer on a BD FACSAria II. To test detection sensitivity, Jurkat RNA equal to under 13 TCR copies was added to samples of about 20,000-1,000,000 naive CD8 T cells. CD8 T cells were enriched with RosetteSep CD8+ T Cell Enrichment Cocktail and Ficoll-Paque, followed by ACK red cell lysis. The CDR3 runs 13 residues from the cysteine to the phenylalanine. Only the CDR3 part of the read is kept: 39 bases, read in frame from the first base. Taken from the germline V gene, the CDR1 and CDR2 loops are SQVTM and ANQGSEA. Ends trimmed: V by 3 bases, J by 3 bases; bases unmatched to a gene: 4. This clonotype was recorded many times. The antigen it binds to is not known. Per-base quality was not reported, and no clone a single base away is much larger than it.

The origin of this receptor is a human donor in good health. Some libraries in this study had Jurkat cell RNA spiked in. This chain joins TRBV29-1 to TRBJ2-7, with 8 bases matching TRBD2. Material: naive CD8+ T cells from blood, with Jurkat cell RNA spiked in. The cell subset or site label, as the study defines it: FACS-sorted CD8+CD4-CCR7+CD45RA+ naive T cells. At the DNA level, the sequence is TGCAGCGTTGACGGAGGGACTAGCTACGAGCAGTACTTC. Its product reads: CSVDGGTSYEQYF.